The 13 T cell receptor beta chains reported below all come from one sample, sequenced in a study of shared clonotypes between healthy human individuals. Sequenced by immunoSEQ multiplex PCR; TCRdb stores in-frame clones only, minus some. The sample holds 2.5 million or so clones, just over 90% seen once. Sequences were obtained from naive CD4+ T cells sorted from blood. Subset described: CD45RA+ positively selected. Every receptor here comes from a man younger than 35 in good health.

V gene TRBV2 combines with J gene TRBJ2-4; a weak D match, TRBD2 (5 bases). Germline CDR1 and CDR2: SNHLY and FYNNEI. V lost 7 bases to trimming and J lost 3 bases, with 13 bases between them. The CDR3 is 14 amino acids. The CDR3 region is CASMDGEGKNIQYF. The CDR3 bases are TGTGCCAGCATGGACGGCGAGGGCAAAAACATTCAGTACTTC.

The J gene is TRBJ2-1, the V gene TRBV7-2, with TRBD1 as a possible D gene (6 bases). V lost 5 bases to trimming and J lost 0 bases, with 17 bases between them. The CDR3 is made up of 17 amino acids. Germline CDR1 and CDR2: SGHTA and FQGNSA. For the CDR3, the DNA is TGTGCCAGCAGCCCCCGGACAGCGGTAAGCTCCTACAATGAGCAGTTCTTC. The encoded protein is CASSPRTAVSSYNEQFF.

The chain recombines TRBV5-6 with TRBJ2-3; 9 bases map to TRBD2. The germline gives CDR1 SGHDT, CDR2 YYEEEE. V lost 0 bases, J lost 4 bases, and 9 bases stayed unmatched. The CDR3 consists of 17 residues. The CDR3 DNA reads as TGTGCCAGCAGCTTGGCCTTGACTAGCGGAGTCGCAGATACGCAGTATTTT. Protein: CASSLALTSGVADTQYF.

This clone was recorded only once. The same CDR3 also results from other DNA sequences found in this sample. The chain couples TRBV5-6 to TRBJ1-2, with TRBD1 as a possible D gene (5 bases). The CDR3 length is 14 residues. V lost 0 bases and J 1 base, leaving 7 bases between the germline ends. Looked up from germline, CDR1 is SGHDT and CDR2 is YYEEEE. This CDR3 is CASSLGGLNYGYTF. DNA of the CDR3: TGTGCCAGCAGCTTGGGGGGCCTTAACTATGGCTACACCTTC.

CDR3 in amino acids: CASSSPASGTEAFF. In DNA form, the CDR3 reads TGTGCCAGCAGTTCTCCGGCATCGGGCACTGAAGCTTTCTTT. J is TRBJ1-1 and V is TRBV6-5, with no clear D. The CDR3 covers 14 residues. V was cut by 4 bases and J by 4 bases, with 13 bases left in between. Looked up from germline, CDR1 is MNHEY and CDR2 is SVGAGI.

This chain joins TRBV5-4 and TRBJ1-4, with 8 bases identical to TRBD1. The V gene's germline CDR1 is SGHNT and CDR2 YYREEE (reference sequence). The CDR3 is 14 residues long. V dropped 7 bases and J dropped 6; count of bases not matched to a gene: 8. The CDR3 region has the DNA TGTGCCAGCTCGCAGCAGGGGGCGTATGAAAAACTGTTTTTT. Protein product: CASSQQGAYEKLFF.

This chain uses TRBV5-1 with TRBJ2-1; 12 bases match TRBD1. The CDR3 has 16 residues. Germline loops: CDR1 SGHRS, CDR2 YFSETQ. V shed 3 bases and J 8 bases; nucleotides not matched to a gene: 9. The DNA for the CDR3 is TGCGCCAGCAGCTCCAGGAGGGACAGGGGGCCCTATGAGCAGTTCTTC. Translating it yields CASSSRRDRGPYEQFF. Drawing the rest from reference TRBV5-1 and TRBJ2-1, the complete variable domain is KAGVTQTPRYLIKTRGQQVTLSCSPISGHRSVSWYQQTPGQGLQFLFEYFSETQRNKGNFPGRFSGRQFSNSRSEMNVSTLELGDSALYLCASSSRRDRGPYEQFFGPGTRLTVL.

V usage is TRBV30 and J usage is TRBJ1-5; no clear D gene. Trimming cost V 1 base and J 10 bases, with 14 bases left between them. The CDR3 contains 13 residues. Germline assignment: CDR1 GTSNPN and CDR2 SVGIG (reference sequence). In nucleotides, the CDR3 is TGTGCCTGGAGTGATCAGGACCCCAAACCCCAGCATTTT. This codes for CAWSDQDPKPQHF.

Here the CDR3 DNA reads TGTGCCAGCAGCTTGTTCCCGGACACTGAAGCTTTCTTT. It encodes CASSLFPDTEAFF. This chain connects TRBV11-3 to TRBJ1-1, with D hard to call. Between the trimmed V and J ends, which lost 3 bases and 3 bases, there was a span of 8 bases. Germline loops: CDR1 SGHNT, CDR2 YENEEA. The CDR3 loop spans 13 amino acids.

The chain uses TRBV14 and TRBJ2-5; 8 nucleotides match TRBD2. The CDR3 is 17 amino acids. Germline V gives CDR1 SGHDN, CDR2 FVKESK. Trimming at V came to 0 bases and at J to 4 bases, leaving 10 bases not matched to a gene. The CDR3 protein is CASSQDLKAGVVETQYF. CDR3 bases: TGTGCCAGCAGCCAAGATCTGAAAGCGGGAGTTGTAGAGACCCAGTACTTC.

The chain is built from TRBV19 and TRBJ1-5, with D possibly being TRBD1 (6 bases). V was trimmed by 3 bases and J by 3 bases, leaving 15 bases between them. CDR1 is LNHDA and CDR2 is SQIVND in the germline V gene (reference sequence). The CDR3 sequence is 16 residues long. The CDR3 here is CASSIGQGSSNQPQHF. The CDR3 DNA reads TGTGCCAGTAGTATTGGGCAGGGGTCGTCCAATCAGCCCCAGCATTTT.

The V and J genes are TRBV19 and TRBJ1-2; D might be TRBD1 (5 bases). Germline V gene lookup returns CDR1 LNHDA and CDR2 SQIVND (reference sequence). This CDR3 has 17 residues. Trimming stripped 9 bases from V and 2 bases from J, with 25 bases between. The DNA of the CDR3 is TGTGCCAGCTCCCTGGGGCCGGGACTCTCGGCAAACTATGGCTACACCTTC. This gives the protein CASSLGPGLSANYGYTF. Using reference TRBV19 and TRBJ1-2 for the parts outside the CDR3, the full variable domain is DGGITQSPKYLFRKEGQNVTLSCEQNLNHDAMYWYRQDPGQGLRLIYYSQIVNDFQKGDIAEGYSVSREKKESFPLTVTSAQKNPTAFYLCASSLGPGLSANYGYTFGSGTRLTVV.

This clone was recorded a few times. This rearrangement joins TRBV19 to TRBJ1-2; 8 nucleotides agree with TRBD1. With V trimmed by 6 bases and J by 3 bases, 6 bases remained unmatched. The CDR3 contains 14 residues. Germline V gene lookup returns CDR1 LNHDA and CDR2 SQIVND (reference sequence). Here the CDR3 DNA reads TGTGCCAGTAGGGACAGGGCGGGCGACTATGGCTACACCTTC. Protein product: CASRDRAGDYGYTF.